A selection of T cell receptor beta chains follows, all from one sample in a study of PD-L1 blockade in urothelial cancer. Assay used: immunoSEQ multiplex PCR; TCRdb lists only in-frame clones, some missing. Of fewer than 65,000 clones detected, roughly 87% appear once; the ten largest clones hold roughly 15%. The specimen was PBMCs, collected around atezolizumab (anti-PD-L1) treatment. The source of these receptors is a woman between 55 and 75 years old with urothelial cancer. Each CDR3 is given with its conserved first and last residue. D genes are given only for firm matches. A row's size may be missing; if present it is once, few, many or a size class.

j_call	v_call	d_call	clone_size	cdr3_nt	cdr3_aa
TRBJ2-3	TRBV5-1	TRBD2	-	TGCGCCAGCAGCTTGATTCGGGCTAGCGGGAGGCGGGGCACAGATACGCAGTATTTT	CASSLIRASGRRGTDTQYF
TRBJ1-2	TRBV29-1	-	few	TGCAGCGTTGAAGAACCTTTCCGAATTCGGGGCTACACCTTC	CSVEEPFRIRGYTF
TRBJ1-5	TRBV28	-	once	TGTGCCAGCAGTGACTTCCGGCTGATGAGTAGCAATCAGCCCCAGCATTTT	CASSDFRLMSSNQPQHF
TRBJ2-3	TRBV19	TRBD2	-	TGTGCCAGTCGAGAAGGGACTAGCGGGAGAATGGATACGCAGTATTTT	CASREGTSGRMDTQYF
TRBJ1-5	TRBV19	TRBD1	-	TGTGCCAGTAGTAGAGGACAGGCGGCTCAGCCCCAGCATTTT	CASSRGQAAQPQHF
TRBJ2-4	TRBV18	-	once	TGTGCCAGCTCACCGGAGGCGGACCTGGCCAAAAACATTCAGTACTTC	CASSPEADLAKNIQYF
TRBJ2-7	TRBV4-1	-	medium-sized	TGCGCCAGCAGCCAAGATGGGGGCTACAGGGAACAGTACTTC	CASSQDGGYREQYF
TRBJ1-5	TRBV6-5	-	-	TGTGCCAGCAGTTACGGGACACCGACAAATCAGCCCCAGCATTTT	CASSYGTPTNQPQHF
TRBJ2-5	TRBV6-5	-	once	TGTGCCAGCAGCCCCTTGGTTAGTGGAGAGACCCAGTACTTC	CASSPLVSGETQYF
TRBJ2-7	TRBV27	TRBD2	-	TGTGCCAGCAGGAGACTAGCGGGAGGACAGGAGCAGTACTTC	CASRRLAGGQEQYF
TRBJ1-6	TRBV18	-	-	TGTGCCAGCTCACCCACACGGGCAGGGGTCGGTTCACCCCTCCACTTT	CASSPTRAGVGSPLHF
TRBJ2-7	TRBV7-2	-	few	TGTGCCAGCAGCTTAGGCGGGACAGCCTACGAGCAGTACTTC	CASSLGGTAYEQYF
TRBJ1-2	TRBV9	TRBD1	-	TGTGCCAGCAGCGCGCCTACGACAGGGGGCAACTATGGCTACACCTTC	CASSAPTTGGNYGYTF
TRBJ2-1	TRBV19	TRBD2	-	TGTGCCAGTAGCCCCCTACTAGCGGGTGGGCGCAATGAGCAGTTCTTC	CASSPLLAGGRNEQFF
TRBJ2-7	TRBV5-6	-	-	TGTGCCAGCAGCCAGGGGACCGAATACGAGCAGTACTTC	CASSQGTEYEQYF
TRBJ2-2	TRBV2	-	-	TGTGCCAGCTTGGGAGGAGGGGGCGCGGGCACCGGGGAGCTGTTTTTT	CASLGGGGAGTGELFF